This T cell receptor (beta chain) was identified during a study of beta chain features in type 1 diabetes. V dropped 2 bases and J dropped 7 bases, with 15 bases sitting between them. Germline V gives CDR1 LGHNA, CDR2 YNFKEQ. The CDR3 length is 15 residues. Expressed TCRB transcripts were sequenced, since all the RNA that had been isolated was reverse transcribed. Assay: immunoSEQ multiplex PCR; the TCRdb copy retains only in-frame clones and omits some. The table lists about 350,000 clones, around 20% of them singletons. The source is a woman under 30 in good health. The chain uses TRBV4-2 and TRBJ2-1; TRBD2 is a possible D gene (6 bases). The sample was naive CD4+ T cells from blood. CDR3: CASSQRLGTPNEQFF. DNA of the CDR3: TGTGCCAGCAGCCAAAGGCTCGGGACTCCTAATGAGCAGTTCTTC.